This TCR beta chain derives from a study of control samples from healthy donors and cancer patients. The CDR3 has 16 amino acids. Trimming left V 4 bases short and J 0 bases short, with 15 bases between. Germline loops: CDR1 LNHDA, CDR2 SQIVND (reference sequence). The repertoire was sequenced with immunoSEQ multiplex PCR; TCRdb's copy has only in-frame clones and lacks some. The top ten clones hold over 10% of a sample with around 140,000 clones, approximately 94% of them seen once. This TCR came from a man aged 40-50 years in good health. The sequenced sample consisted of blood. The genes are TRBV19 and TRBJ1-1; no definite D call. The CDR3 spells CASSRPPSAMNTEAFF. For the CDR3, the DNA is TGTGCCAGTAGTAGGCCCCCGTCAGCTATGAACACTGAAGCTTTCTTT.